This T cell receptor beta chain was found in a study of cytomegalovirus exposure and HLA in healthy donors (dated by TCRdb to about 2017). With respect to the entire study: An earlier analysis of roughly 570 of the donors reported 276 Gb of sequence data and 95 million to 130 million unique TCR beta sequences obtained from about 179 million T cells. An early release covering 500 to 750 HLA-typed donors comprised about 300 gigabases of sequencing data and 85 million or so unique TCR sequences. Of the 300 to 450 genotyped donors, roughly 80% were placed in the genetic ancestry cluster associated with self-reported Caucasian donors. The study aimed to test whether signatures of past pathogen exposure could be identified by cataloging public T cell receptors. Using immunosequencing, the study profiled T cell repertoires from fewer than 700 subjects and related those repertoires to cytomegalovirus serostatus. Besides the first cohort of roughly 660 subjects, a separate validation cohort made up of roughly 120 different subjects was used. The study combined high-throughput TCR immunosequencing, statistical association of individual TCRs with disease status, and machine learning to predict cytomegalovirus infection status. A later analysis re-examined previously published TCR beta repertoires from several hundred donors and added high-resolution HLA genotyping to investigate patterns of TCR occurrence. Rather than drawing on any new phenotypic data, the later analysis identified candidate immune exposures from TCR beta sequences and the way those sequences occurred across donors. An earlier analysis of roughly 580 of the donors used high-throughput TCR beta sequencing to judge whether each TCR beta V gene segment behaved as functional or pseudogenic. Donor age, sex, ethnicity and CMV serostatus were compiled together with the repertoire data. A later genetic analysis used genome-wide SNP genotypes for about 60% of the roughly 700 donors, treating that subset as a discovery cohort. All discovery cohort repertoires had been generated using a single sequencing platform. Class I and class II HLA loci were covered by the typing at four-digit resolution. The number of typed donors differed by locus: 629-630 for A, B, C, DRB1 and DQB1; some 500 for DQA1; 606 for DPA1; and around 490 for DPB1. Roughly 5 DR-DQ haplotypes were handled as single units for association and clustering because linkage in the cohort was strong. Among 350 to 400 genotyped donors of the cohort, an average of around 240,000 unique TCR beta nucleotide sequences were sequenced per donor, roughly 20% of them non-productive.

Library construction relied on the immunoSEQ multiplex PCR assay. A mixture of 60 forward primers for TCR Vbeta segments and 13 reverse primers for TCR Jbeta segments was used in the multiplex PCR. A multiplex PCR assay on genomic DNA amplified the CDR3 region of rearranged TCR beta genes. On the Illumina HiSeq System, the amplified TCR beta libraries were sequenced as 87-base-pair reads. For the original study's pipeline: Across the 500 to 850 repertoires, a later analysis counted 78 million or so unique TCR beta chains, approximately 12 million of which were shared by at least two donors. To remove PCR and sequencing errors, raw reads were error-corrected and collapsed into unique sequences using a nearest-neighbor algorithm that merged closely related sequences. V, D and J gene segments were assigned by aligning CDR3 sequences to IMGT reference sequences. Each retained sequence needed at least a six-nucleotide match to both a V gene segment and a J gene segment. Rearrangements were classified as productive when the CDR3 lacked stop codons and remained in frame with V and J, and all other rearrangements were classified as non-productive. Following IMGT convention, CDR3 was defined as the stretch from the second conserved V-encoded cysteine to the conserved J-encoded phenylalanine. The earlier analysis of around 640 of the donors excluded sequences that lacked an unambiguous match to a single V gene segment. An earlier analysis of 550 to 650 of the donors classified V segments as functional when productive rearrangements were above 56.7% and as segregating when the standard deviation between donors was above 5%. To diagnose cytomegalovirus status from the catalog of TCR beta chain sequences, a statistical classification framework was built. In a later analysis, TCR nucleotide sequences were compared against IMGT/GENE-DB human TR gene sequences so that V and J genes could be assigned. In a later analysis, CDR3 sequences and most-parsimonious VDJ recombination scenarios were assigned using the TCRdist pipeline. In a later analysis, every TCR beta chain was defined by the combination of its CDR3 amino acid sequence and its V-gene family, and reads without a unique V-gene family were dropped. To address suspected cross-contamination and a sequencing artifact, a later analysis removed under 600 highly shared, low-generation-probability nucleotide sequences. In a later analysis, a clonal expansion index for each public chain was calculated from normalized within-repertoire ranks of inferred template counts. Generation probabilities in a later analysis came from a VDJ recombination model fitted to out-of-frame rearrangements, and those results were checked against IGoR. A later analysis scored TCR-TCR, TCR-HLA and TCR-CMV co-occurrence with hypergeometric tests, applying a repertoire-size bias correction to TCR pairs. To estimate false discovery rates, a later analysis permuted the HLA or CMV assignments 20 times. In a later analysis, co-occurring TCRs were grouped using DBSCAN, and TCRdist sequence similarity was added for clustering within HLA-allele-positive subsets. Repertoires with fewer than 30,000 or more than 120,000 public chains, plus five repertoires with anomalous nucleotide sharing, were excluded from co-occurrence clustering. As stored in TCRdb, this immuneACCESS dataset retains in-frame rearrangements with V and J assigned. A fraction of the clones does not appear; measured against another copy, unresolved V genes explain less than half of the discrepancy, and the remainder lacks a known reason. Clone size and the V and J calls come from that table; the DNA yielded D and trimming. The sample table shows about 160,000 clones, and roughly 77% are seen once. The biggest ten clones account for roughly 3.6% of the sample.

The cohort was made up of 650 to 700 healthy bone marrow donors. All cohort members were sampled while nominally healthy, although unrecorded immune exposures were likely present. The donor tested CMV seropositive, placing the donor among the 250 to 300 seropositive members of the cohort. Each donor provided a peripheral blood sample, and peripheral blood mononuclear cells were used for TCR beta sequencing. Genomic DNA was extracted from the blood cell samples with the Qiagen DNeasy Blood Extraction Kit. As concerns this clone: Its antigen has not been determined. No much larger clonotype is one base removed from it; base qualities were not supplied.

V sheds 6 bases and J sheds 8 bases, leaving 17 bases between their ends. From the cysteine through the phenylalanine, the CDR3 covers 14 amino acids. The retained sequence is limited to the CDR3, 42 bases, with the frame set at the first base. Sequences SNHLY (CDR1) and FYNNEI (CDR2) are obtained from the germline V gene. The investigation overall reported the following: Some IMGT-functional V segments, including TRBV6-2 and TRBV6-3, could not be distinguished by the 87-base-pair reads and were therefore excluded. Linkage disequilibrium might explain the correlated functional status among segregating V segments, but an unknown experimental factor could not be excluded. A cluster of highly shared sequence variants was judged likely to represent a technical artifact of the sequencing pipeline. A later genetic analysis associated a missense DCLRE1C variant with V-gene and J-gene trimming of TCR beta chains, and an independent cohort replicated the association. Compared with equally common non-associated chains, HLA-associated TCR beta chains in a later analysis were more clonally expanded and had lower generation probabilities. Because HLA typing was missing for some donors at each locus, association tests included only the typed subset. In a later analysis, the rate of TCR association differed among HLA loci, with DRB1 alleles having the most associated TCRs and HLA-C alleles having the fewest. Cytomegalovirus status was reported to be diagnosed by the classifier with high specificity and sensitivity in both the original and validation cohorts. Broadly in line with IMGT annotations, most TCR beta V segments showed up in productive rearrangements about 90% or about 30% of the time in an earlier analysis of 587 of the donors. Because counts were too low, roughly 16 rarely observed V segments, including chromosome 9 orphons, were excluded from the earlier analysis of several hundred of the donors. A total of 164 TCR beta chains were listed by the study as associated with cytomegalovirus. When HLA alleles, especially DR and DQ, strongly co-occurred, TCR associations were difficult to assign to individual alleles. A further reported finding was that TCR beta sequences accurately predicted the HLA-A and HLA-B alleles for most subjects in the first cohort. Across donors, most TCR sequences were observed very rarely, whereas some public TCRs were present in many individuals. In a later analysis, several top co-occurrence clusters were reported to appear linked to parvovirus B19, influenza, CMV and Epstein-Barr virus. Presence/absence analyses assumed roughly uniform sequencing depth across donors, an assumption that may not hold. The authors suggested that the approach could potentially be extended to other disease states and immunological phenotypes. Immune exposure information for the cohort was limited to CMV serostatus. In this cohort, only TCR beta chains were sequenced, and detectable features were limited by the absence of alpha or paired-chain data. In a later analysis, most CMV-associated TCR beta chains were found to appear HLA-restricted, with HLA associations seemingly driven largely by CMV exposure. A later analysis associated 17,000 or so TCR beta sequences with specific HLA alleles at a false discovery rate of 0.05. A later genetic analysis reported fewer N-insertions in productive TCRs among donors in an Asian-associated ancestry cluster than the roughly 700-donor mean. In vitro tests confirmed that a few of the cytomegalovirus-associated TCR beta chains recognize cytomegalovirus antigens.

The source is a man younger than 45 in good health and CMV-seropositive. Sequencing was performed on PBMCs. This chain joins TRBV2 to TRBJ1-3; no D gene call is confident. The DNA reads TGTGCCAGCAGCACCCAAGAGGGAATATACACCATATATTTT. Translated, it gives CASSTQEGIYTIYF.